This TCR beta chain was observed in a study of cytomegalovirus exposure and HLA in healthy donors. Broader study findings: The authors listed around 150 TCR beta chains as cytomegalovirus-associated. An ancestry cluster, one associated with Asian ancestry, reportedly showed fewer N-insertions than the 666-donor mean in a later analysis. Most of the CMV-associated TCR beta chains (in a later analysis) appeared to be HLA-restricted.

The count of this clone is one. The antigen is not known. With 60 Vbeta and 13 Jbeta primers, the PCR was carried out. Sequenced by immunoSEQ multiplex PCR; TCRdb stores in-frame clones only, minus some. The sample shows some 70,000 clones, under 85% of them seen only once. Germline V gene lookup returns CDR1 SEHNR and CDR2 FQNEAQ (reference sequence). The CDR3 loop spans 17 amino acids. Losses at the gene ends were 4 bases for V and 1 base for J; bases not matched to a gene: 9. What was sequenced was PBMCs. The chain links TRBV7-9 to TRBJ2-3, with TRBD2 matching 9 bases. The receptor comes from a male donor in good health and CMV-seropositive. This CDR3 is CASSSSTTSGRTDTQYF. CDR3 in DNA: TGTGCCAGCAGCTCCTCCACCACTAGCGGGCGCACAGATACGCAGTATTTT.